This T cell receptor beta chain appears in the sequencing data of a study of blood T cell repertoires in COVID-19. Overall study context: Sites across the United States, Italy and Spain contributed samples from acute and convalescent COVID-19. PBMCs, B-cell-depleted T cells, or T cells provided the cDNA or gDNA that made up the material.

Sequencing used immunoSEQ multiplex PCR; TCRdb keeps in-frame clones, though not all of them. The repertoire consists of more than 200,000 clones, with around four fifths occurring once and the leading ten covering over 3%. In germline, CDR1 is LGHNA, CDR2 YNFKEQ. The CDR3 is 16 amino acids. V was cut by 1 base and J by 4 bases, with 16 bases left in between. Sequencing input: peripheral blood. The chain is built from TRBV4-2 and TRBJ1-1; TRBD1 is a possible D gene (6 bases). The clonotype originates from a middle-aged woman with active or convalescent COVID-19. The CDR3 reads CASSQAGGPVGTEAFF. The CDR3 DNA reads as TGTGCCAGCAGCCAAGCGGGGGGCCCTGTTGGCACTGAAGCTTTCTTT.